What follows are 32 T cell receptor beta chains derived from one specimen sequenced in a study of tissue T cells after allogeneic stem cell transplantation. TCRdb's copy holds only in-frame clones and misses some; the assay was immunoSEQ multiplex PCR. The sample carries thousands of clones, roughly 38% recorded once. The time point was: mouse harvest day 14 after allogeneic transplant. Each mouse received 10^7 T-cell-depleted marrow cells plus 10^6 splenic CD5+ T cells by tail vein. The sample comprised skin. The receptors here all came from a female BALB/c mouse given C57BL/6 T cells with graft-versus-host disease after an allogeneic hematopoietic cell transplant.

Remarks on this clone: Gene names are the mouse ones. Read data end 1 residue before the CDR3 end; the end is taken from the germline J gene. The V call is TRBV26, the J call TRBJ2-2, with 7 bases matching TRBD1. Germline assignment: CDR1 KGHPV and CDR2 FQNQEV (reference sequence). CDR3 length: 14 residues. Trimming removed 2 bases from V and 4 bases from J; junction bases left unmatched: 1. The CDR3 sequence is CASSLPGGTGQLYF. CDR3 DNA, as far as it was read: TGTGCCAGCAGTCTGCCAGGGGGCACCGGGCAGCTCTAC.

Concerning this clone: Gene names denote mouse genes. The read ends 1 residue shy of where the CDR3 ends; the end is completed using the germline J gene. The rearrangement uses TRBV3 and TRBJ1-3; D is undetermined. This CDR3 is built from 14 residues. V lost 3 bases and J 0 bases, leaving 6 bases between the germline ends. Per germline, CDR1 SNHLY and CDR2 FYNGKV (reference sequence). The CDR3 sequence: CASSLWDSGNTLYF. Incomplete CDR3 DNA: TGTGCCAGCAGCTTGTGGGATTCTGGAAATACGCTCTAT.

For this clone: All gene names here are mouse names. The CDR3 protein is CSSSPHRNQDTQYF. The sequenced CDR3 bases are TGCTCCAGCAGTCCACACAGGAACCAAGACACCCAGTAC. V and J are TRBV23 and TRBJ2-5; TRBD1 is the table's D call, not checked against the DNA. The read ends 1 residue before the CDR3 terminus; that terminus is restored from the germline J gene. CDR3 length equals 14 residues. CDR1 and CDR2 (germline): KGHTA, FQNQQP.

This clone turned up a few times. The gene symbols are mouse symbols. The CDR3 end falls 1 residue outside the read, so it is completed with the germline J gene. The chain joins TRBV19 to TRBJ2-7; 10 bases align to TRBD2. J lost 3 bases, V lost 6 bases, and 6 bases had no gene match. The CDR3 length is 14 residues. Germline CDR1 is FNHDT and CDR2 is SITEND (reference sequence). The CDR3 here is CASTETGGVYEQYF. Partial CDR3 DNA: TGTGCCAGCACCGAAACTGGGGGGGTCTATGAACAGTAC.

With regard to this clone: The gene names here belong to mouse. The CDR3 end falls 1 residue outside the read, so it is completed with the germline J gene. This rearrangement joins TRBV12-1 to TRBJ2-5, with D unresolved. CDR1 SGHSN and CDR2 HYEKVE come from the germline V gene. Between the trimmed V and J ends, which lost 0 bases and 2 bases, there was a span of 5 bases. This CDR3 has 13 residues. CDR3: CASSLVVQDTQYF. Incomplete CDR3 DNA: TGTGCCAGCTCTCTCGTGGTCCAAGACACCCAGTAC. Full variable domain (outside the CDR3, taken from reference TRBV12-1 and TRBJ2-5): DSGVVQSPRHIIKEKGGRSVLTCIPISGHSNVVWYQQTLGKELKFLIQHYEKVERDKGFLPSRFSVQQFDDYHSEMNMSALELEDSAMYFCASSLVVQDTQYFGPGTRLLVL.

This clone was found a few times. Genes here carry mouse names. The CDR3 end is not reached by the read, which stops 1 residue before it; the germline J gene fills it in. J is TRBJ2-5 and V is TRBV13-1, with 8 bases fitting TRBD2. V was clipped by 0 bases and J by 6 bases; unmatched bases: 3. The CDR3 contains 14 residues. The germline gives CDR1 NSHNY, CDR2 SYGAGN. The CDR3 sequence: CASSDGPGGDTQYF. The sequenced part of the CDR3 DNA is TGTGCCAGCAGTGATGGGCCTGGGGGGGACACCCAGTAC.

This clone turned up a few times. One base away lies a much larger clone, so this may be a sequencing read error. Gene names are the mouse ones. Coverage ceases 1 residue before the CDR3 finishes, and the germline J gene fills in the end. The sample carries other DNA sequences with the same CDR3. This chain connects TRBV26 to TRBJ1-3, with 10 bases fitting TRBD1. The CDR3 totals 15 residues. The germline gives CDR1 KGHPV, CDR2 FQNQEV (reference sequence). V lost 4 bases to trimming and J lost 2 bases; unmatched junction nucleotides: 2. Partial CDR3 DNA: TGTGCCAGCAGTCCCGACAGGGGGCCTGGAAATACGCTCTAT. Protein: CASSPDRGPGNTLY. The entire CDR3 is CASSPDRGPGNTLYF.

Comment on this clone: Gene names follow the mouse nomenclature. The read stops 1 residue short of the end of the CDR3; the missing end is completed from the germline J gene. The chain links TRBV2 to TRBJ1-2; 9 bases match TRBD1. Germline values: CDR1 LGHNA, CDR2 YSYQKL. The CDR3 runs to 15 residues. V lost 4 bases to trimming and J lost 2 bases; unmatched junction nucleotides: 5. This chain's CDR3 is CASSRTGGENSDYTF. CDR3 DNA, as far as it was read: TGTGCCAGCAGCCGCACAGGGGGCGAGAACTCCGACTACACC.

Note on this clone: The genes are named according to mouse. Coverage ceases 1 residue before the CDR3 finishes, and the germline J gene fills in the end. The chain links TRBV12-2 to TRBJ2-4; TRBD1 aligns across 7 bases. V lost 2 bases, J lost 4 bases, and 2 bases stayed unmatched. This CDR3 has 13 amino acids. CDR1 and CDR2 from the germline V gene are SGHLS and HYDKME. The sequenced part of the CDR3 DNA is TGTGCCAGCTCTCCCGGGACAGAAAACACCTTGTAC. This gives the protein CASSPGTENTLY. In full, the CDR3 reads CASSPGTENTLYF.

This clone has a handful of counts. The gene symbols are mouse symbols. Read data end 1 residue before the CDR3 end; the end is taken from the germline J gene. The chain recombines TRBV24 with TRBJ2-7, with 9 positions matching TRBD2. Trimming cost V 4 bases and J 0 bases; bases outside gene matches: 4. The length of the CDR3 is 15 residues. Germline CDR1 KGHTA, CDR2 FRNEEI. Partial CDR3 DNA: TGTGCCAGCAGTCCGTCGACTGGGGGCTCCTATGAACAGTAC. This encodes CASSPSTGGSYEQY. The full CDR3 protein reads CASSPSTGGSYEQYF.

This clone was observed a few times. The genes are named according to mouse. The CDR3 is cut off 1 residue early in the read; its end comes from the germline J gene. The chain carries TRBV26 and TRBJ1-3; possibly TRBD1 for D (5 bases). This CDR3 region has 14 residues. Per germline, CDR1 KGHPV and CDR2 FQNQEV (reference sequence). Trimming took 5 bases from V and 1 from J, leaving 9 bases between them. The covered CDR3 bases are TGTGCCAGCAGTTATGACAGATCTGGAAATACGCTCTAT. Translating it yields CASSYDRSGNTLY. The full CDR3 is CASSYDRSGNTLYF.

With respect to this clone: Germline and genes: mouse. CDR3: CASSLEHSGNTLYF. The DNA read from the CDR3 is TGTGCAAGCAGCTTAGAGCATTCTGGAAATACGCTCTAT. This chain uses TRBV16 with TRBJ1-3, with D uncertain. The read ends 1 residue early relative to the CDR3; the germline J gene fills the gap. CDR3 length equals 14 residues. Between the trimmed V and J ends, which lost 0 bases and 0 bases, there was a span of 3 bases. The germline V gene has CDR1 SGHSA and CDR2 FRNQAP.

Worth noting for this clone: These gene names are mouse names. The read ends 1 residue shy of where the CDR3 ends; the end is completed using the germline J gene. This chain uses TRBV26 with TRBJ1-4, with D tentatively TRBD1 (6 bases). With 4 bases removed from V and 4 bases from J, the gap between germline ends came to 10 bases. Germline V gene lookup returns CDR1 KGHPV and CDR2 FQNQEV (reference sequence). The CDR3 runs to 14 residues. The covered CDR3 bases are TGTGCCAGCAGTCCTCCGGGACACAACGAAAGATTATTT. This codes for CASSPPGHNERLF. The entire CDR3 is CASSPPGHNERLFF.

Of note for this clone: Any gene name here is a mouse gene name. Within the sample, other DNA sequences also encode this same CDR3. This chain's CDR3 is CASSLRGDTEVFF. The part of the CDR3 DNA that was read is TGTGCCAGCAGTCTCAGGGGTGACACAGAAGTCTTC. The chain has TRBV26 and TRBJ1-1; TRBD1 might be the D (6 bases). The sequence runs out 1 residue before the end of the CDR3; the remainder is reconstructed from the germline J gene. Germline CDR1 and CDR2: KGHPV and FQNQEV (reference sequence). The CDR3 is 13 residues long. The V end lost 3 bases, the J end lost 3 bases, and 8 bases lay between the germline ends.

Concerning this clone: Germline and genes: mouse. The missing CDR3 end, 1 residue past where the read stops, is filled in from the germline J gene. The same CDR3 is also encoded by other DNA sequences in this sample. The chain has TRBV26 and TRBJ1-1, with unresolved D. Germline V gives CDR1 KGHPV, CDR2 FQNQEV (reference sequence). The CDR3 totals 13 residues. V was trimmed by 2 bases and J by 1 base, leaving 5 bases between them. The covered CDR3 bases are TGTGCCAGCAGTCTGAGCAGAAACACAGAAGTCTTC. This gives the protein CASSLSRNTEVF. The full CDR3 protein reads CASSLSRNTEVFF.

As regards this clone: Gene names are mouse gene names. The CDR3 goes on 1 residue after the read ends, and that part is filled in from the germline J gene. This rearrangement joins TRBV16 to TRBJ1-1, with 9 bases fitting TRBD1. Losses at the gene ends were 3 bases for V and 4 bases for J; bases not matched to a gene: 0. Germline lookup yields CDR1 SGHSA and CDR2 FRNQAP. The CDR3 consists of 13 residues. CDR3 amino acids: CASSLGQGTEVFF. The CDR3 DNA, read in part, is TGTGCAAGCAGCTTGGGACAGGGCACAGAAGTCTTC.

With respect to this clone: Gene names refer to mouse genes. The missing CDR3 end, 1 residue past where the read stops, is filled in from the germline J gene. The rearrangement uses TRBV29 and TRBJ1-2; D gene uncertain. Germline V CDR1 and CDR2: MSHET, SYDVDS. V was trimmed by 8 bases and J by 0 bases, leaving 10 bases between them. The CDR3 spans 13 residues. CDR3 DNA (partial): TGTGCTAGCCGAGGGCCAGCAAACTCCGACTACACC. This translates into CASRGPANSDYT. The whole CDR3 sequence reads CASRGPANSDYTF.

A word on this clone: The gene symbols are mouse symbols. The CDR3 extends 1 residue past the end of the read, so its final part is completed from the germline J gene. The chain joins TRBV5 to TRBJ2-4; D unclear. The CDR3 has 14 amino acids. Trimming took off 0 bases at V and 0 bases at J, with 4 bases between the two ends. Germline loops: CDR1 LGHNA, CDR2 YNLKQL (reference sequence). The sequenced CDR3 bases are TGTGCCAGCAGCCAAGACACAAGTCAAAACACCTTGTAC. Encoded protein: CASSQDTSQNTLY. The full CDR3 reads CASSQDTSQNTLYF.

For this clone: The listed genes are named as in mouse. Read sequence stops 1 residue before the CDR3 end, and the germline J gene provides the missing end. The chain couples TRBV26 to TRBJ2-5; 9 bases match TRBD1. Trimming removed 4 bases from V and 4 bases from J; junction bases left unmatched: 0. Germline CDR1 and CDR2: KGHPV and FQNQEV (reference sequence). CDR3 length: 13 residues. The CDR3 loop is CASSRQGEDTQYF. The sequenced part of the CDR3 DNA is TGTGCCAGCAGTCGACAGGGGGAAGACACCCAGTAC.

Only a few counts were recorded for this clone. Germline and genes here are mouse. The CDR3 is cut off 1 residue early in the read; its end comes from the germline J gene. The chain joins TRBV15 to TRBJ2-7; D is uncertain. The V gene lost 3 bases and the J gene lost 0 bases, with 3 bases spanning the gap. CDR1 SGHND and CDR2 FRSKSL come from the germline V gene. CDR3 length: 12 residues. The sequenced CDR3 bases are TGTGCCAGCAGTTTGAGCTCCTATGAACAGTAC. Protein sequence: CASSLSSYEQY. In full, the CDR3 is CASSLSSYEQYF.

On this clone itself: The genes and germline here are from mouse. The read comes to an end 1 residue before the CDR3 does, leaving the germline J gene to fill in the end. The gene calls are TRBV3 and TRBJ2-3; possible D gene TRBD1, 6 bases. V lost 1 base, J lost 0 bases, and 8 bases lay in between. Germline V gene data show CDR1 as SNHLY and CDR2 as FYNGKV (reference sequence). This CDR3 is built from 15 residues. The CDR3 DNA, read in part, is TGTGCCAGCAGCTTAGGCAGGGGTAGTGCAGAAACGCTGTAT. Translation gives CASSLGRGSAETLY. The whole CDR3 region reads CASSLGRGSAETLYF.

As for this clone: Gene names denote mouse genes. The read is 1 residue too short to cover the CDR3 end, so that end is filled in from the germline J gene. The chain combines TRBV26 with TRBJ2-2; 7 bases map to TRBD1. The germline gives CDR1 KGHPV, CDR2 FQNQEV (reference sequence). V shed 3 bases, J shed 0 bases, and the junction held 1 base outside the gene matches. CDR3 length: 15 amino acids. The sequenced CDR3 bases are TGTGCCAGCAGTCTCACAGGGGCAAACACCGGGCAGCTCTAC. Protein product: CASSLTGANTGQLY. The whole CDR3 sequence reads CASSLTGANTGQLYF.

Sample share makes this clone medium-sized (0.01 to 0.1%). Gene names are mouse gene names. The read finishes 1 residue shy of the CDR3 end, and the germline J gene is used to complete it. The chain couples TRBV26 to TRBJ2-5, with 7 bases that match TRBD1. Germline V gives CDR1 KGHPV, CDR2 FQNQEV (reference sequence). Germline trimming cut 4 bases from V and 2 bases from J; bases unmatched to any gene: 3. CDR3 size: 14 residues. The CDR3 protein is CASSRSGGQDTQYF. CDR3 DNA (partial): TGTGCCAGCAGTCGATCAGGGGGCCAAGACACCCAGTAC.

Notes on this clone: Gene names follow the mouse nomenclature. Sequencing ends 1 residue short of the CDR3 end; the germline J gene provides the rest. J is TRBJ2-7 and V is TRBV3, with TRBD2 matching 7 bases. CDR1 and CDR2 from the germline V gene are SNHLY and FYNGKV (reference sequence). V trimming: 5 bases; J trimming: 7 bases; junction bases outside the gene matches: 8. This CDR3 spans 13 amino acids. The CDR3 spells CASSHRLGLEQYF. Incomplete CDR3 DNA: TGTGCCAGCAGCCACCGACTGGGTCTGGAACAGTAC.

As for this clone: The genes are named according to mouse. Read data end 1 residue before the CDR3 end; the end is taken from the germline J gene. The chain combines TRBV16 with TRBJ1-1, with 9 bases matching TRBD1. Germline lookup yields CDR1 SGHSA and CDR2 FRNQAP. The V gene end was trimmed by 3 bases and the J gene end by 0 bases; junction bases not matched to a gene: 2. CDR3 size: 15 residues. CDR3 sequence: CASSLRQGANTEVFF. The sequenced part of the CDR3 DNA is TGTGCAAGCAGCTTGAGACAGGGGGCAAACACAGAAGTCTTC.

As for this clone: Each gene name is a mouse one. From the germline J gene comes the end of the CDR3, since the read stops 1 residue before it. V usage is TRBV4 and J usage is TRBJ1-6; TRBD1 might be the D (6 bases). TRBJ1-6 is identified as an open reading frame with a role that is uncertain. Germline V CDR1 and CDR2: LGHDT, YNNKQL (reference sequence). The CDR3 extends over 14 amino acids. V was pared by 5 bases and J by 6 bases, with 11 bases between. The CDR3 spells CASSRGTINSPLYF. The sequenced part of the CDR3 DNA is TGTGCCAGCAGCCGCGGGACAATTAATTCGCCCCTCTAC.

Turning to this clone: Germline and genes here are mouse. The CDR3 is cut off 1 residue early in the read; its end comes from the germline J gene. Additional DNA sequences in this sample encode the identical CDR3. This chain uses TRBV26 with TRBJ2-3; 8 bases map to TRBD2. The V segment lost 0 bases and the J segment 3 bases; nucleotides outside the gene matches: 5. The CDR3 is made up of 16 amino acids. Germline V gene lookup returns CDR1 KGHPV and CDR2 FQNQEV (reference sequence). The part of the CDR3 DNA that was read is TGTGCCAGCAGTCTGTCGGGGGGGGCGCGGGCAGAAACGCTGTAT. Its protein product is CASSLSGGARAETLY. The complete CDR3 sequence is CASSLSGGARAETLYF.

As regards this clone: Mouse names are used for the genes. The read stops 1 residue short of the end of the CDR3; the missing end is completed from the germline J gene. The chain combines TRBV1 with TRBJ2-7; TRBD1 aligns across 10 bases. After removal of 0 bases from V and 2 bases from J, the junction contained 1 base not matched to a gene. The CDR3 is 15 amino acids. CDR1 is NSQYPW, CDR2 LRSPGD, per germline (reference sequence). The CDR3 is CTCSADGQGAYEQYF. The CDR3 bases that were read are TGCACCTGCAGTGCAGACGGACAGGGGGCCTATGAACAGTAC.

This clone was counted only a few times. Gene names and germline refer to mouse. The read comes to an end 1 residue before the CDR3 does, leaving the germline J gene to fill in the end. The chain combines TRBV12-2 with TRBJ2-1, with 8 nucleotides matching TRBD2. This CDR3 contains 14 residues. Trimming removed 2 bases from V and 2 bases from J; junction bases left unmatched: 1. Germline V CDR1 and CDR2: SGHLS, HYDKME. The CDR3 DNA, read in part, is TGTGCCAGCTCTCCGGACTGGGACTATGCTGAGCAGTTC. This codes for CASSPDWDYAEQF. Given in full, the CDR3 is CASSPDWDYAEQFF. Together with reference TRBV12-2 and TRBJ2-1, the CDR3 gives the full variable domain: NSGVVQSPRYIIKGKGERSILKCIPISGHLSVAWYQQTQGQELKFFIQHYDKMERDKGNLPSRFSVQQFDDYHSEMNMSALELEDSAVYFCASSPDWDYAEQFFGPGTRLTVL.

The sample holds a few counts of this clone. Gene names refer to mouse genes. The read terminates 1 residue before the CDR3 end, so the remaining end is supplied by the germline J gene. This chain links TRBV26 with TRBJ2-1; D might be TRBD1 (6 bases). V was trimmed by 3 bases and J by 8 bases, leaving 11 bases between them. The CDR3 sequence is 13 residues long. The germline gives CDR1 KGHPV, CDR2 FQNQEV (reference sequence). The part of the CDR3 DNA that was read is TGTGCCAGCAGTCTTGGGACAACGACTGAGCAGTTC. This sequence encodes CASSLGTTTEQF. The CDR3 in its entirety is CASSLGTTTEQFF.

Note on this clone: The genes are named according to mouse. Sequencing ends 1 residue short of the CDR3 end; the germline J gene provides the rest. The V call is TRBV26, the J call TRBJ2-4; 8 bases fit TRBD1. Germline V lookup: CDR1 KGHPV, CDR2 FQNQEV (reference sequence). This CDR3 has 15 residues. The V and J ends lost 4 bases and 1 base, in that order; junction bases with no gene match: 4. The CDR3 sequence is CASSPGQGGQNTLYF. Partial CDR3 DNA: TGTGCCAGCAGTCCCGGACAGGGCGGTCAAAACACCTTGTAC. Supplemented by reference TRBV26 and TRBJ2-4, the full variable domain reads NSKVIQTPRYLVKGQGQKAKMRCIPEKGHPVVFWYQQNKNNEFKFLINFQNQEVLQQIDMTEKRFSAECPSNSPCSLEIQSSEAGDSALYLCASSPGQGGQNTLYFGAGTRLSVL.

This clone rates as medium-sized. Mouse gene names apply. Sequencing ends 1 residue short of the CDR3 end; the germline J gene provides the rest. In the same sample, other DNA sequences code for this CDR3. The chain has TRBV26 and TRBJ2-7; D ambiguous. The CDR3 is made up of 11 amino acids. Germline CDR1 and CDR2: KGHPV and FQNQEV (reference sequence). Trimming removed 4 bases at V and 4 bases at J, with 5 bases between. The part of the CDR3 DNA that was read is TGTGCCAGCAGTCAGGGTTATGAACAGTAC. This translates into CASSQGYEQY. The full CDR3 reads CASSQGYEQYF.